This T cell receptor (beta chain) was identified in a study of shared clonotypes between healthy human individuals. Per germline, CDR1 MNHEY and CDR2 SMNVEV (reference sequence). V lost 2 bases and J lost 3, with 9 bases in between. The CDR3 is made up of 14 amino acids. About this clone: What it binds is unknown. Other DNA sequences of this sample code for an identical CDR3.

Points from the study as a whole: Researchers sampled blood only, noting tissue repertoires likely differ. Few donors limited the genetic and exposure-history diversity represented. Across subsets, estimated richness was generally greater for naive than for memory populations.

TCRdb keeps only in-frame clones here, not all; method: immunoSEQ multiplex PCR. The table lists 1.5 million to 2.5 million clones, about 95% of them singletons. In the naive CD8 group, cells lacked CD45RO and were positively selected for CCR7, so terminally differentiated effector memory CD45RA+ cells were left out. Only Caucasian adults living in Nashville, Tennessee made up the donor group. Material: naive CD8+ T cells sorted from blood. The chain combines TRBV27 with TRBJ2-3; TRBD2 is a possible D gene (6 bases). The sequence was obtained from a man aged 18 to 35 in good health. The CDR3 nucleotides are TGTGCCAGCAGTTTAGCGGGGCTGACAGATACGCAGTATTTT. Its protein product is CASSLAGLTDTQYF.